This entry concerns a single T cell receptor beta chain. This record comes from a study of T cells in Graves' hyperthyroidism and ophthalmopathy. Authors of the study amplified TCR beta CDR3 regions from RNA transcripts. The HTBI primer set served for first-round RT-PCR of the TCR CDR3. One entry per CDR3 protein results from TCRdb running MiXCR on the multiplex PCR reads. The data show roughly 56,000 distinct CDR3 sequences, around half seen once. V was clipped by 3 bases and J by 8 bases; unmatched bases: 7. The CDR3 has 15 amino acids. Germline CDR1 reads SGHVS; CDR2 reads FNYEAQ. The material sequenced was blood. This chain links TRBV7-6 with TRBJ1-2, with 12 bases that match TRBD1. The clonotype comes from a woman between 25 and 40 years old with Graves' ophthalmopathy. For the CDR3, the DNA is TGTGCCAGCAGCTTCCGGGACAGGGGGCTGCAAGGCTACACCTTC. Amino acid sequence: CASSFRDRGLQGYTF.